Shown below are 23 T cell receptor beta chains from a single sample sequenced in a study of vaccination effects on CD4 cells after COVID-19. CD4+ T cells specific for antigen were expanded with viral peptide pools by the ViraFEST assay before sequencing. CD4+ T cells were isolated after 10 days of culture. These TCRs are of unknown antigen specificity. Generated by immunoSEQ multiplex PCR, the TCRdb table keeps only in-frame clones and is missing some. The repertoire has about 79,000 clones, about 74% of them found once; the top ten carry 1.5% to 2%. Sequencing used CD4+ T cells from PBMCs cultured with HCoV-229E spike peptides, obtained before COVID-19 vaccination. The receptor source for this set is a human donor who received a COVID-19 vaccine.

This clone was observed a handful of times. The rearrangement joins TRBV2 to TRBJ1-5, with 9 bases lining up with TRBD1. CDR1 and CDR2 from the germline V gene are SNHLY and FYNNEI. CDR3 length equals 13 residues. V lost 6 bases and J lost 6; bases outside the gene matches: 3. The CDR3 DNA reads as TGTGCCAGCAGACAGGGGGCGAGTCAGCCCCAGCATTTT. As protein: CASRQGASQPQHF.

The chain combines TRBV28 with TRBJ1-1; the D gene is possibly TRBD1 (6 bases). Trimming took off 2 bases at V and 11 bases at J, with 27 bases between the two ends. The CDR3 extends over 17 amino acids. CDR1 is MDHEN and CDR2 is SYDVKM in the germline V gene. The CDR3 DNA reads TGTGCCAGCAGTTTACAGCTGCGCTTTACAGGGTTAACGGGGGCTTTCTTT. It encodes CASSLQLRFTGLTGAFF.

The rearrangement uses TRBV5-6 and TRBJ1-1; D not resolved. Trimming stripped 3 bases from V and 1 base from J, with 10 bases between. CDR3 length: 14 residues. The germline gives CDR1 SGHDT, CDR2 YYEEEE. CDR3 sequence: CASSSPVTNTEAFF. CDR3 coding DNA: TGTGCCAGCAGCTCTCCGGTGACGAACACTGAAGCTTTCTTT.

The rearrangement uses TRBV2 and TRBJ2-3; D might be TRBD1 (6 bases). Germline values: CDR1 SNHLY, CDR2 FYNNEI. Trimming removed 2 bases at V and 1 base at J, with 10 bases between. The CDR3 runs to 15 residues. CDR3 DNA: TGTGCCAGCAGTGAACTGGGGGCCCGCACAGATACGCAGTATTTT. It codes for CASSELGARTDTQYF.

V and J are TRBV7-2 and TRBJ1-1, with 8 bases fitting TRBD1. CDR3 size: 15 residues. V was clipped by 5 bases and J by 8 bases; unmatched bases: 13. Germline CDR1 SGHTA, CDR2 FQGNSA. The chain's CDR3 is CASSVGTGQGSEAFF. As DNA, the CDR3 is TGTGCCAGCAGCGTCGGGACAGGTCAAGGATCCGAAGCTTTCTTT.

The chain employs TRBV6-5 and TRBJ1-2; weak D call: TRBD1 (5 bases). V was clipped by 2 bases and J by 2 bases, with 15 bases between them. The V gene's germline CDR1 is MNHEY and CDR2 SVGAGI. The CDR3 has 16 residues. CDR3 protein: CASSYHNTGTNYGYTF. DNA of the CDR3: TGTGCCAGCAGTTACCACAACACGGGGACCAACTATGGCTACACCTTC.

This rearrangement joins TRBV5-4 to TRBJ2-5, with 16 positions matching TRBD2. The CDR3 totals 20 residues. Germline CDR1 SGHNT, CDR2 YYREEE (reference sequence). V gave up 2 bases and J gave up 5 bases; unmatched junction bases: 15. In nucleotides, the CDR3 is TGTGCCAGCAGCTTATCCGGGACTAGCGGGGGGGCGGCTCCGCGGGAGACCCAGTACTTC. Encoded protein: CASSLSGTSGGAAPRETQYF. Drawing the rest from reference TRBV5-4 and TRBJ2-5, the complete variable domain is ETGVTQSPTHLIKTRGQQVTLRCSSQSGHNTVSWYQQALGQGPQFIFQYYREEENGRGNFPPRFSGLQFPNYSSELNVNALELDDSALYLCASSLSGTSGGAAPRETQYFGPGTRLLVL.

This clone came up a few times. The chain carries TRBV11-2 and TRBJ1-2; D ambiguous. V was pared by 5 bases and J by 7 bases, with 11 bases between. CDR1 SGHAT and CDR2 FQNNGV come from the germline V gene. This CDR3 is 12 amino acids long. The CDR3 nucleotides read TGTGCCAGCAGCGCGGGAATTTCTGGCTACACCTTC. Encoded protein: CASSAGISGYTF.

The chain carries TRBV10-3 and TRBJ1-1; 7 bases agree with TRBD1. CDR1 is ENHRY, CDR2 SYGVKD, per germline. V was pared by 6 bases and J by 1 base, with 5 bases of the junction left unmatched. There are 14 residues in the CDR3. CDR3 sequence (DNA): TGTGCCATCAGGACACAGGGGCAGAACACTGAAGCTTTCTTT. It yields the protein CAIRTQGQNTEAFF.

CDR3 loop: CASSLTGPAGEKLFF. The DNA of the CDR3 is TGCGCCAGCAGCCTGACAGGGCCCGCCGGTGAAAAACTGTTTTTT. The chain links TRBV4-1 to TRBJ1-4, with 7 bases matching TRBD1. The ends lost 4 bases at V and 7 bases at J; junction bases unmatched: 9. Germline V gene data show CDR1 as MGHRA and CDR2 as YSYEKL. The CDR3 runs 15 residues.

The V gene is TRBV24-1, the J gene TRBJ2-3, with 10 bases lining up with TRBD2. Germline CDR1 KGHDR, CDR2 SFDVKD. The CDR3 length is 17 residues. V dropped 3 bases and J dropped 4; count of bases not matched to a gene: 9. The CDR3 DNA reads as TGTGCCACCAGTGATAGGTCAGCGGGGGGGGACGCAGATACGCAGTATTTT. Its translation is CATSDRSAGGDADTQYF.

The V gene is TRBV7-2, the J gene TRBJ2-7; D remains unclear. The length of the CDR3 is 13 residues. CDR1 and CDR2 from the germline V gene are SGHTA and FQGNSA. Trimming stripped 3 bases from V and 5 bases from J, with 11 bases between. CDR3 nucleotide sequence: TGTGCCAGCAGCTTCACCCTTTCCAACGAGCAGTACGTC. This codes for CASSFTLSNEQYV.

V gene TRBV4-3 combines with J gene TRBJ1-1, with D possibly being TRBD1 (5 bases). Germline CDR1 reads LGHNA; CDR2 reads YSLEER. The V gene lost 4 bases and the J gene lost 4 bases, with 16 bases spanning the gap. This CDR3 is 15 amino acids long. CDR3 protein: CASSRKPTGGTEAFF. In nucleotides, the CDR3 is TGCGCCAGCAGCCGAAAACCTACAGGAGGCACTGAAGCTTTCTTT.

This sequence joins TRBV6-5 and TRBJ2-1; TRBD1 matches at 10 bases. Germline values: CDR1 MNHEY, CDR2 SVGAGI. V lost 9 bases, J lost 4 bases, and 3 bases stayed unmatched. This CDR3 is 13 amino acids long. In DNA form, the CDR3 reads TGTGCCAGTGACAGGGGGCGTTACAATGAGCAGTTCTTC. It yields the protein CASDRGRYNEQFF.

The gene calls are TRBV6-5 and TRBJ2-7; 11 nucleotides agree with TRBD2. CDR1 is MNHEY and CDR2 is SVGAGI in the germline V gene. V shed 4 bases, J shed 3 bases, and the junction held 8 bases outside the gene matches. This CDR3 is built from 16 residues. The CDR3 loop reads CASSFLSGGARYEQYV. Written as DNA, the CDR3 is TGTGCCAGCAGTTTCCTTAGCGGGGGGGCCCGCTACGAGCAGTACGTC.

The V and J genes are TRBV5-1 and TRBJ2-2; 7 bases are a match to TRBD2. This CDR3 comprises 17 residues. Germline-derived CDR1 and CDR2 are SGHRS and YFSETQ. V was pared by 0 bases and J by 1 base, with 6 bases of the junction left unmatched. The CDR3 reads CASSLEPAGKNTGELFF. In nucleotides, the CDR3 is TGCGCCAGCAGCTTGGAGCCAGCGGGGAAGAACACCGGGGAGCTGTTTTTT.

This chain joins TRBV5-6 and TRBJ2-7, with TRBD1 identical over 9 bases. After removal of 4 bases from V and 7 bases from J, the junction contained 12 bases not matched to a gene. Germline CDR1 reads SGHDT; CDR2 reads YYEEEE. CDR3 length equals 15 residues. CDR3 region: CASSIRDRALLEQYV. The CDR3 DNA follows: TGTGCCAGCAGCATCCGGGACAGGGCTTTGTTGGAGCAGTACGTC.

This rearrangement joins TRBV18 to TRBJ2-5; TRBD1 matches 9 bases. Germline values: CDR1 KGHSH, CDR2 LQKENI. This CDR3 has 15 residues. Unmatched junction bases numbered 9, after V lost 5 bases and J lost 5 bases. Here the CDR3 reads CASSTSPGQGETQYF. DNA for the CDR3: TGTGCCAGCTCAACTTCCCCGGGACAGGGCGAGACCCAGTACTTC.

V is TRBV25-1 and J is TRBJ1-4, with D tentatively TRBD1 (5 bases). The ends were cut back, 1 base at V and 4 bases at J, with 10 bases in the middle. Germline CDR1 reads MGHDK; CDR2 reads SYGVNS. CDR3 length: 15 amino acids. In nucleotides, the CDR3 is TGTGCCAGCAGTGAATGGCAGGGAGATAATGAAAAACTGTTTTTT. The encoded protein is CASSEWQGDNEKLFF.

The chain joins TRBV5-1 to TRBJ1-2; weak D call: TRBD1 (5 bases). The germline V gene has CDR1 SGHRS and CDR2 YFSETQ. The CDR3 sequence is 14 residues long. Between the trimmed V and J ends, which lost 6 bases and 0 bases, there was a span of 12 bases. This CDR3 is CASTPGGTNYGYTF. In nucleotides, the CDR3 is TGCGCCAGCACCCCGGGGGGGACTAACTATGGCTACACCTTC.

This clone was observed once. The CDR3 sequence: CASRTYGADGGELFF. The CDR3 DNA reads as TGTGCCAGTAGGACCTACGGGGCCGATGGCGGGGAGCTGTTTTTT. The chain employs TRBV19 and TRBJ2-2; D may match TRBD1 or TRBD2 (5 bases each). V lost 6 bases and J lost 7, with 18 bases in between. Germline V lookup: CDR1 LNHDA, CDR2 SQIVND (reference sequence). CDR3 length: 15 residues.

The CDR3 is CASSLKLAVTSGANVLTF. The CDR3 DNA follows: TGTGCCAGCAGCTTAAAATTGGCAGTAACCTCTGGGGCCAACGTCCTGACTTTC. This chain links TRBV7-9 with TRBJ2-6; D gene uncertain. The V gene lost 2 bases and the J gene lost 0 bases, with 14 bases spanning the gap. CDR1 is SEHNR and CDR2 is FQNEAQ in the germline V gene (reference sequence). There are 18 residues in the CDR3.

This clone was detected a few times. The chain employs TRBV6-2 or TRBV6-3 and TRBJ1-6, with 7 positions matching TRBD1. This CDR3 has 15 amino acids. V gave up 6 bases and J gave up 6 bases; unmatched junction bases: 8. Germline lookup yields CDR1 MNHEY and CDR2 SVGEGT. CDR3 amino acids: CASSSRDSINSPLHF. The CDR3 region has the DNA TGTGCCAGCAGCAGCCGGGACAGTATTAATTCACCCCTCCACTTT.